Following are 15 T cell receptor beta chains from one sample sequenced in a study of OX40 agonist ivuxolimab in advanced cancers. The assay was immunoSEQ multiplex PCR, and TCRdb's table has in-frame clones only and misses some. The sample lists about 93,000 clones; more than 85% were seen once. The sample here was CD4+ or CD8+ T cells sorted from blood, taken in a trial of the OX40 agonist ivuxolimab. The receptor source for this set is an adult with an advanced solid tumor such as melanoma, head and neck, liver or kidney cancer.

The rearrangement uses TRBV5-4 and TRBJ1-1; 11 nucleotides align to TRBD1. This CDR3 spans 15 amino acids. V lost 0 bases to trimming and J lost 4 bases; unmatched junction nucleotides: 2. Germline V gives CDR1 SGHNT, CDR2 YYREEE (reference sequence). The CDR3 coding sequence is TGTGCCAGCAGCTTGGATGGACAGGGGGCCACTGAAGCTTTCTTT. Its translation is CASSLDGQGATEAFF.

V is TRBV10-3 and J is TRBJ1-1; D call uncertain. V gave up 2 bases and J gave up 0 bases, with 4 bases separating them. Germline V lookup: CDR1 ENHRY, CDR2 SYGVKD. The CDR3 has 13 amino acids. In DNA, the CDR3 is TGTGCCATCAGTGAGGTTTTGAACACTGAAGCTTTCTTT. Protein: CAISEVLNTEAFF.

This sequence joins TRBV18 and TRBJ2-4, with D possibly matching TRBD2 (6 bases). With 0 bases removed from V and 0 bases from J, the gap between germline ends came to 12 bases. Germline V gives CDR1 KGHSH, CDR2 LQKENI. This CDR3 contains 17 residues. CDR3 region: CASSPPIGDLAKNIQYF. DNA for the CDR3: TGTGCCAGCTCACCACCCATAGGGGACTTAGCCAAAAACATTCAGTACTTC.

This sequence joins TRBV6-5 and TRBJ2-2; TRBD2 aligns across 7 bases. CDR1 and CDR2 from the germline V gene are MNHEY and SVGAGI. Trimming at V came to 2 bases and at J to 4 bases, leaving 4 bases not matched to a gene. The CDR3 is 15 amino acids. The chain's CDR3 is CASSYRLATTGELFF. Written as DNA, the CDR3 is TGTGCCAGCAGTTACCGACTAGCAACCACCGGGGAGCTGTTTTTT.

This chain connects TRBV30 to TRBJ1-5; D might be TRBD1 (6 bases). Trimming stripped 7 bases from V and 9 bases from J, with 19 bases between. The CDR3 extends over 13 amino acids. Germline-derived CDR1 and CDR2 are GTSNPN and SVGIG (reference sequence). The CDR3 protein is CALSGGAGGPQHF. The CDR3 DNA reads TGTGCCTTGAGCGGGGGGGCGGGGGGGCCCCAGCATTTT.

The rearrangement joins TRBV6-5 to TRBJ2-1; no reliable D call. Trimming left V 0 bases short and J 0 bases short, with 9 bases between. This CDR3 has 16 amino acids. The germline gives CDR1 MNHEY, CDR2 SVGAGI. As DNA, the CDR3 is TGTGCCAGCAGTTACTCCACAGTTGGCTCCTACAATGAGCAGTTCTTC. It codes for CASSYSTVGSYNEQFF.

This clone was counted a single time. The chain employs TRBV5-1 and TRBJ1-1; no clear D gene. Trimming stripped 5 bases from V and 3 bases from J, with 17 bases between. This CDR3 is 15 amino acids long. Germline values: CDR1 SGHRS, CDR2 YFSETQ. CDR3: CASRPGFIGYTEAFF. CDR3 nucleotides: TGCGCCAGCAGACCCGGATTCATCGGGTACACTGAAGCTTTCTTT.

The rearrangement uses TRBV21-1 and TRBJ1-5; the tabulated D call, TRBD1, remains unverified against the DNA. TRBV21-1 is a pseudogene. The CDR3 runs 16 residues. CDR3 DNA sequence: TGTGCCAGCAGCAAAGGTGAGGGGGTTAGCAATCAGCCCCAGCATTTT. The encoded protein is CASSKGEGVSNQPQHF.

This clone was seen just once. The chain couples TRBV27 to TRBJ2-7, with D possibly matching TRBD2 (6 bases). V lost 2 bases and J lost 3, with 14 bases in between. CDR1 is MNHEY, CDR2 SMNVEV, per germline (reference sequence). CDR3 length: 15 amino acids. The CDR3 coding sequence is TGTGCCAGCAGTTTAGGGTTTATGGGGGGCTACGAGCAGTACTTC. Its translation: CASSLGFMGGYEQYF.

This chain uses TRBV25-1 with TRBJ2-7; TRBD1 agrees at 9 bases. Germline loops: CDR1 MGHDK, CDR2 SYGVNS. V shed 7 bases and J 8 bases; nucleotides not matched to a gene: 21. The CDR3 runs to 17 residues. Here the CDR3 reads CASTGTGGGTGVLKQYF. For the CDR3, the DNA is TGTGCCAGCACCGGTACAGGGGGCGGTACAGGGGTCTTGAAGCAGTACTTC.

The CDR3 region is CAWSRLNYGYTF. Here the CDR3 DNA reads TGTGCCTGGAGTCGACTGAACTATGGCTACACCTTC. The chain combines TRBV30 with TRBJ1-2, with D unclear. Germline CDR1 reads GTSNPN; CDR2 reads SVGIG (reference sequence). Trimming stripped 2 bases from V and 2 bases from J, with 6 bases between. There are 12 residues in the CDR3.

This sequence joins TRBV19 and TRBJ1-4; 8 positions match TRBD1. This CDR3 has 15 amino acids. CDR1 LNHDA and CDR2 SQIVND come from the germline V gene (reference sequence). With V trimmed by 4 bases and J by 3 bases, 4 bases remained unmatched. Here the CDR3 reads CASSSQGAANEKLFF. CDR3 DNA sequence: TGTGCCAGTAGTAGCCAGGGGGCTGCTAATGAAAAACTGTTTTTT.

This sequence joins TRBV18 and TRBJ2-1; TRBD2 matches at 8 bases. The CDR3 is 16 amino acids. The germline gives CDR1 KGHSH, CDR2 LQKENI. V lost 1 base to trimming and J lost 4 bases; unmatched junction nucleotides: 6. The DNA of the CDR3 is TGTGCCAGCTCACCACGAACTAGCGGCTCTTACAATGAGCAGTTCTTC. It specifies CASSPRTSGSYNEQFF.

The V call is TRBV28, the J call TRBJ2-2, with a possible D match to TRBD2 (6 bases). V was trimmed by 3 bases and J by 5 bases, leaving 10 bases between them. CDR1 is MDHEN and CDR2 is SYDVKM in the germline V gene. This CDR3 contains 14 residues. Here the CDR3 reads CASSLGGTTGELFF. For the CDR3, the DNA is TGTGCCAGCAGTTTGGGGGGAACGACCGGGGAGCTGTTTTTT.

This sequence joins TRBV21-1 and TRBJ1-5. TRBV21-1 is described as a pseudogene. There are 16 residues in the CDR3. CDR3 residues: CAVDSGATSSNQPQHF. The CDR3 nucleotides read TGTGCCGTCGATTCGGGCGCCACTTCATCCAATCAGCCCCAGCATTTT.